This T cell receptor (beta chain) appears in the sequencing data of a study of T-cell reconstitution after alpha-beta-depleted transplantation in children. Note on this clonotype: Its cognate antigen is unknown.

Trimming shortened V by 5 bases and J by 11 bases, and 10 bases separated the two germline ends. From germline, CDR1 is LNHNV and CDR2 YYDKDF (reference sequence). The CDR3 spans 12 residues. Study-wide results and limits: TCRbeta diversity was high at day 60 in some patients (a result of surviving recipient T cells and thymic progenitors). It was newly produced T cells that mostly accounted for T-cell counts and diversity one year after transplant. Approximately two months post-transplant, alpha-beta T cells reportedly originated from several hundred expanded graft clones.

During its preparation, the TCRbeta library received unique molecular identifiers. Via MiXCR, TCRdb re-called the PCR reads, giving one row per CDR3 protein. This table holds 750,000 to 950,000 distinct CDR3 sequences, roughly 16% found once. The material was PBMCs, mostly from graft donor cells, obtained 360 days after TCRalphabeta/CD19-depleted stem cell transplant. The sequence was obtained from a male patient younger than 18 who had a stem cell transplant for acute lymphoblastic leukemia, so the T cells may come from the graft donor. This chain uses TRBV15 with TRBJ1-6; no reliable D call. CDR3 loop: CATSGLFTPLHF. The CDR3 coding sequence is TGTGCCACCAGCGGATTATTTACACCCCTCCACTTT.